The clone carrying this T cell receptor (beta chain) was detected a few times. Its target is not known. This specimen belongs to a study of T cells in Graves' hyperthyroidism and ophthalmopathy. Points from the study as a whole: Before onset, by a median of around 6.4 months, the model predicted ophthalmopathy.

Amplified TCR beta CDR3 regions came from RNA transcripts. HTBI primers drove first-round RT-PCR of the TCR CDR3. TCRdb redid the calling of the multiplex PCR reads with MiXCR, one entry per CDR3 protein. The table includes about 610,000 distinct CDR3 sequences, more than 15% detected once. Sequencing used blood. The receptor's source is a woman aged 40 to 50 with Graves' ophthalmopathy.

The CDR3 region has the DNA TGTGCCAGCAGATCGGGACTAGCGGGGGCTGGGGTAGAGACCCAGTACTTC. As protein: CASRSGLAGAGVETQYF. The genes are TRBV12-3 or TRBV12-4 and TRBJ2-5, with TRBD2 identical over 14 bases. The ends lost 6 bases at V and 4 bases at J; junction bases unmatched: 10. The CDR3 runs to 17 residues.